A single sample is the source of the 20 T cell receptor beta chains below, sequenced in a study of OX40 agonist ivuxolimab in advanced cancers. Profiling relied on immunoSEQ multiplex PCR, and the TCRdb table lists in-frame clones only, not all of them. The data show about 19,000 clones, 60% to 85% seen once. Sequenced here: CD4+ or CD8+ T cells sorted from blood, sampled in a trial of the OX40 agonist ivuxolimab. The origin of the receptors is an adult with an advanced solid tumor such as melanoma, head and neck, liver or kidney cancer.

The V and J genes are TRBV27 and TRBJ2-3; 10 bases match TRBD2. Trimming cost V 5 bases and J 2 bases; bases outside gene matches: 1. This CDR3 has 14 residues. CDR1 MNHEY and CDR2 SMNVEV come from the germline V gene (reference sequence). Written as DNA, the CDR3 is TGTGCCAGCAGTAGCGGGGGGGCCACAGATACGCAGTATTTT. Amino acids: CASSSGGATDTQYF.

Written as DNA, the CDR3 is TGTGCCAGCAGCTTGGCTCCTAGCGGGGGGCGGAACACCGGGGAGCTGTTTTTT. Its protein is CASSLAPSGGRNTGELFF. The rearrangement uses TRBV5-4 and TRBJ2-2, with 11 positions matching TRBD2. In germline, CDR1 is SGHNT, CDR2 YYREEE (reference sequence). V lost 0 bases to trimming and J lost 1 base; unmatched junction nucleotides: 5. The CDR3 runs to 18 residues.

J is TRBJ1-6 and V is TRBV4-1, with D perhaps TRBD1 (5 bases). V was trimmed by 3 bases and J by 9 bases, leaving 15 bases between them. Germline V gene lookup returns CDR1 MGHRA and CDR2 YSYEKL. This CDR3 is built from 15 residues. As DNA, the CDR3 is TGCGCCAGCAGCCACACCGACAGTACAGGTTCACCCCTCCACTTT. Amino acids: CASSHTDSTGSPLHF.

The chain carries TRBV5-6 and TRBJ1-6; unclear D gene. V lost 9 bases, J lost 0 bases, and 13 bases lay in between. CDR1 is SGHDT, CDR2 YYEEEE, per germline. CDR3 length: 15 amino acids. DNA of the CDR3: TGTGCCAATCGGTGGGTGGGCTCCTATAATTCACCCCTCCACTTT. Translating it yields CANRWVGSYNSPLHF.

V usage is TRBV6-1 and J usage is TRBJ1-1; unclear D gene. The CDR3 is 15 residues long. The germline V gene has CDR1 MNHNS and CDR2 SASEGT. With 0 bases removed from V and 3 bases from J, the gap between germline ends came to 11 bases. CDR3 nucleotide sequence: TGTGCCAGCAGTGAAGCGCTTCGGGTTTACACTGAAGCTTTCTTT. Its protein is CASSEALRVYTEAFF.

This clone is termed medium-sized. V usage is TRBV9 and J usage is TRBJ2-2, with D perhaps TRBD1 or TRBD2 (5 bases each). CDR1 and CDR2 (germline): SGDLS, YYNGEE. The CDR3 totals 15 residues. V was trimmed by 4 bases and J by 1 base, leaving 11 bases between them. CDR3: CASSPGPGNTGELFF. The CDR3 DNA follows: TGTGCCAGCAGCCCGGGGCCGGGGAACACCGGGGAGCTGTTTTTT.

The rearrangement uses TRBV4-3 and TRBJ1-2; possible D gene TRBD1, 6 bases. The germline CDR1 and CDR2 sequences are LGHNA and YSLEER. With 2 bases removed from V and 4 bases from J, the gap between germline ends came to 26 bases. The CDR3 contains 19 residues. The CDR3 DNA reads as TGCGCCAGCAGCCAACCCGGGACCTCGAACAGGGAGGTGGGCTATGGCTACACCTTC. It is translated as CASSQPGTSNREVGYGYTF.

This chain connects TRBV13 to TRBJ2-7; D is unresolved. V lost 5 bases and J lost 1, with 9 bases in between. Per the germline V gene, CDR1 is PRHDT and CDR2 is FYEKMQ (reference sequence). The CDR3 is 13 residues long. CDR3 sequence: CASSRADSYEQYF. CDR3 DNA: TGTGCCAGCAGCAGGGCCGATTCCTACGAGCAGTACTTC.

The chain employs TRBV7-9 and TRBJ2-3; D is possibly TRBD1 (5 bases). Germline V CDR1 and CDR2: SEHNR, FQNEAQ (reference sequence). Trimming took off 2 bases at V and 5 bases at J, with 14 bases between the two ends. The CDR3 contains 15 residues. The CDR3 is CASSLNMGPEDTQYF. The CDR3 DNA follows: TGTGCCAGCAGCTTAAATATGGGGCCCGAAGATACGCAGTATTTT.

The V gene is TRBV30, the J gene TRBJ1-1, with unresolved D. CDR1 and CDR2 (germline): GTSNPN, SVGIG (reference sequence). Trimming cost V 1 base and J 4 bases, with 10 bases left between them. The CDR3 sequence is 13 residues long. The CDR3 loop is CAWSGFLGTEAFF. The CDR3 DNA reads TGTGCCTGGAGTGGGTTTCTGGGCACTGAAGCTTTCTTT.

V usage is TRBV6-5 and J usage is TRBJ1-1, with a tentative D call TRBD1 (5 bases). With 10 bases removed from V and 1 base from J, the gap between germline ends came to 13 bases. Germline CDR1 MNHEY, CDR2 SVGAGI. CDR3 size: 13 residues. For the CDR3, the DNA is TGTGCCACCAGGGTGACGGCGAACACTGAAGCTTTCTTT. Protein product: CATRVTANTEAFF.

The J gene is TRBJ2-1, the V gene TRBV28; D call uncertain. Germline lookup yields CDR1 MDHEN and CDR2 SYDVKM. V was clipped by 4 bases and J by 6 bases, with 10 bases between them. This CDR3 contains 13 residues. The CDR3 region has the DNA TGTGCCAGCAGTTCCTTGGACCGCAATGAGCAGTTCTTC. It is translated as CASSSLDRNEQFF.

The CDR3 loop is CASRETLNTGELFF. In DNA, the CDR3 is TGTGCCAGCAGGGAGACGCTCAACACCGGGGAGCTGTTTTTT. The chain employs TRBV2 and TRBJ2-2; no definite D call. V lost 6 bases, J lost 2 bases, and 10 bases lay in between. CDR3 length: 14 residues. Per germline, CDR1 SNHLY and CDR2 FYNNEI.

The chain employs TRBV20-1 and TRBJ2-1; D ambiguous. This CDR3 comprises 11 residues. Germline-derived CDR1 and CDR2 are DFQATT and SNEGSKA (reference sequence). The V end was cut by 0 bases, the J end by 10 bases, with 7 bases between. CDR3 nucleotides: TGCAGTGCTAGAGAAGAAGCGGAGCAGTTCTTC. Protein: CSAREEAEQFF.

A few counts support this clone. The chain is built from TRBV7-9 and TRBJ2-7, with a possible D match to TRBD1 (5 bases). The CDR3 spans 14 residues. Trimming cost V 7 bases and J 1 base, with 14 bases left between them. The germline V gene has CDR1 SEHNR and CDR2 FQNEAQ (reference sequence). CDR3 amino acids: CASTSGRVSYEQYF. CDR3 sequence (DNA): TGTGCCAGCACCTCCGGCAGGGTTTCCTACGAGCAGTACTTC.

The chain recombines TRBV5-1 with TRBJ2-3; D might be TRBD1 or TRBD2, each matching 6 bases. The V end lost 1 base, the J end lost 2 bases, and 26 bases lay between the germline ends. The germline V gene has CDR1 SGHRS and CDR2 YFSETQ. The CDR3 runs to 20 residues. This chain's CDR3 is CASSLWGANMMAPPTDTQYF. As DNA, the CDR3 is TGCGCCAGCAGCTTGTGGGGGGCGAATATGATGGCTCCCCCCACAGATACGCAGTATTTT.

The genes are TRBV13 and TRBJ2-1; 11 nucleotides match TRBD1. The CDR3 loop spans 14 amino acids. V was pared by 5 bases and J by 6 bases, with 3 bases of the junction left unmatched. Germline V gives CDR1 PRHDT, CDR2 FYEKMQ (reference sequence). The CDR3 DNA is TGTGCCAGCAGCCAGGGACAGGGGGTCAATGAGCAGTTCTTC. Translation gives CASSQGQGVNEQFF.

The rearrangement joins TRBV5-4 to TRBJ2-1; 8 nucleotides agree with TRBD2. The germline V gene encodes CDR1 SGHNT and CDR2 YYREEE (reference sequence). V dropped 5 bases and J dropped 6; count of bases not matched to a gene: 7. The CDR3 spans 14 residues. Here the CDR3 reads CASSWTGGVNEQFF. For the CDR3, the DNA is TGTGCCAGCAGTTGGACGGGGGGGGTCAATGAGCAGTTCTTC.

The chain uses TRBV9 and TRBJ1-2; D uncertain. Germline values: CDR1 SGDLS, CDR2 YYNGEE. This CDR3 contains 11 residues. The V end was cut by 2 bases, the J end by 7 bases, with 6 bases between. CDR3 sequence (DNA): TGTGCCAGCAGCGTCGGCGGTGGCTACACCTTC. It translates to CASSVGGGYTF. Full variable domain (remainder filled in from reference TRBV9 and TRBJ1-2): DSGVTQTPKHLITATGQRVTLRCSPRSGDLSVYWYQQSLDQGLQFLIQYYNGEERAKGNILERFSAQQFPDLHSELNLSSLELGDSALYFCASSVGGGYTFGSGTRLTVV.

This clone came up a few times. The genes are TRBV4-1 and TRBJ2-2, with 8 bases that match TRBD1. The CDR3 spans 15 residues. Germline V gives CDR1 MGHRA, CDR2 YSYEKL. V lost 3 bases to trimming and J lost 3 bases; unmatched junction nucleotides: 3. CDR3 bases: TGCGCCAGCAGCCAGGGGACAGGAGACACCGGGGAGCTGTTTTTT. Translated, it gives CASSQGTGDTGELFF.